This TCR beta chain originates from a study of T-cell reconstitution after alpha-beta-depleted transplantation in children. CDR1 and CDR2 (germline): MDHEN, SYDVKM. The CDR3 contains 16 residues. Trimming left V 5 bases short and J 3 bases short, with 17 bases between. Preparation of the TCRbeta library used unique molecular identifiers. In TCRdb, the PCR reads were re-called with MiXCR into one record per CDR3 protein. The profile covers around 960,000 distinct CDR3 sequences, with roughly 29% appearing a single time and roughly 30% taken by the ten largest. Only a few counts were recorded for this clonotype. What it recognizes is unknown. Whole-study findings and limits: Expanded clones from the graft, numbering several hundred, reportedly supplied alpha-beta T cells about two months after transplant. At the one-year point after transplant, T-cell counts and TCRbeta diversity were found to come mostly from T cells that had been newly produced.

The starting material was PBMCs, mostly from graft donor cells, obtained 360 days after TCRalphabeta/CD19-depleted stem cell transplant. This chain links TRBV28 with TRBJ1-5, with D perhaps matching TRBD1 (5 bases). The clonotype was recovered from a boy in the first two years of life who had a stem cell transplant for SCID, so the T cells may come from the graft donor. CDR3 sequence reads: CASSPDTPNANQPQHF. CDR3 DNA sequence: TGTGCCAGCAGTCCGGACACGCCCAATGCCAATCAGCCCCAGCATTTT.